This paragraph reports one T cell receptor (beta chain). Every patient had mismatch repair deficiency by PCR or immunohistochemistry. The sample originates from a study of PD-1 blockade in mismatch repair-deficient tumors. The assay was immunoSEQ multiplex PCR, and TCRdb's table has in-frame clones only and misses some. Among about 34,000 clones listed, 80% were seen once. The source of this sequence is an adult with mismatch repair-deficient cancer. Sequences were derived from PBMCs, sampled roughly 6 weeks after starting pembrolizumab.

CDR3 loop: CARSPGGARHNEQFF. The CDR3 DNA sequence: TGTGCCAGAAGCCCGGGAGGGGCTAGGCACAATGAGCAGTTCTTC. The gene calls are TRBV5-3 and TRBJ2-1; 8 nucleotides match TRBD2. TRBV5-3 is labeled an ORF, and its function is uncertain. V trimming: 4 bases; J trimming: 5 bases; junction bases outside the gene matches: 8. The length of the CDR3 is 15 residues.